Listed here are 3 T cell receptor beta chains from one sample, sequenced in a study of cytomegalovirus exposure and HLA in healthy donors. The study ran its PCR with 60 Vbeta and 13 Jbeta primers. Some clones are missing from TCRdb's copy, which holds only in-frame ones; the method was immunoSEQ multiplex PCR. The sample shows under 200,000 clones, over 75% of them seen only once. The sample comprised PBMCs. The source of these receptors is a man aged 45-60 years in good health and CMV-seropositive.

The genes are TRBV11-2 and TRBJ1-2; D is possibly TRBD1 (6 bases). Between the trimmed V and J ends, which lost 4 bases and 8 bases, there was a span of 17 bases. From germline, CDR1 is SGHAT and CDR2 FQNNGV. The length of the CDR3 is 14 residues. The CDR3 DNA sequence: TGTGCCAGCAGCTGGGGGCGGGGGATAGAAGGCTACACCTTC. This codes for CASSWGRGIEGYTF. Drawing the rest from reference TRBV11-2 and TRBJ1-2, the complete variable domain is EAGVAQSPRYKIIEKRQSVAFWCNPISGHATLYWYQQILGQGPKLLIQFQNNGVVDDSQLPKDRFSAERLKGVDSTLKIQPAKLEDSAVYLCASSWGRGIEGYTFGSGTRLTVV.

The chain employs TRBV11-1 and TRBJ2-1; D possibly corresponds to TRBD2 (5 bases). Germline CDR1 is SGHAT and CDR2 is FQDESV (reference sequence). This CDR3 comprises 17 residues. Trimming left V 4 bases short and J 2 bases short, with 18 bases between. CDR3 protein: CASSSGLDFTAYNEQFF. CDR3 bases: TGTGCCAGCAGCTCGGGCCTGGACTTTACCGCCTACAATGAGCAGTTCTTC.

The V gene is TRBV5-4, the J gene TRBJ2-2; the match to TRBD2 covers 10 bases. CDR3 size: 16 residues. J lost 6 bases, V lost 4 bases, and 9 bases had no gene match. CDR1 SGHNT and CDR2 YYREEE come from the germline V gene (reference sequence). CDR3 in amino acids: CASSPGLAVGAGELFF. CDR3 nucleotides: TGTGCCAGCAGCCCTGGACTAGCGGTAGGAGCCGGGGAGCTGTTTTTT.